A selection of T cell receptor beta chains follows, all from one sample in a study of OX40 agonist ivuxolimab in advanced cancers. Libraries were prepared by immunoSEQ multiplex PCR; TCRdb keeps only in-frame clonotypes and omits some of them. In the table there are over 85,000 clones, roughly 87% of which are singletons. Sample: CD4+ or CD8+ T cells sorted from blood, taken in a trial of the OX40 agonist ivuxolimab. The receptors were gathered from an adult with an advanced solid tumor such as melanoma, head and neck, liver or kidney cancer. CDR3s include the opening cysteine and the closing phenylalanine or tryptophan. Only some rows state a clone size, as once, few, many or a class for expanded clones.

v_call,clone_size,j_call,cdr3_aa
TRBV28,NA,TRBJ2-7,CASGQTGASNEQYF
TRBV11-3,NA,TRBJ2-7,CASSSWGPGRGNEQYF
TRBV29-1,few,TRBJ2-1,CSVKNPFGNEQFF
TRBV11-3,NA,TRBJ2-5,CASGARLAGGGETQYF
TRBV5-8,NA,TRBJ2-2,CASRRDRANTGELFF
TRBV7-2,NA,TRBJ2-3,CASSQRQGPTSVTCF
TRBV4-2,NA,TRBJ2-7,CASSQGWAPGLDSYEQYF
TRBV19,NA,TRBJ2-3,CASSTGTADTQYF
TRBV5-1,once,TRBJ2-7,CASSTGTSETYEQYF
TRBV5-1,NA,TRBJ1-6,CASSLETSRGSPLHF
TRBV19,NA,TRBJ2-7,CASSIRLESYEQYF
TRBV9,NA,TRBJ2-1,CASSPHGGSYNEQFF
TRBV5-1,NA,TRBJ2-5,CASSLASAETQYF
TRBV11-1,NA,TRBJ2-7,CASSLAGTSTRGEQYF
TRBV11-2,NA,TRBJ2-1,CASSFMARNEQFF
TRBV28,NA,TRBJ1-3,CASSLNYRGNTIYF
TRBV7-3,NA,TRBJ2-3,CASSAQGAGVGDTQYF
TRBV12-2,once,TRBJ2-7,CASRLQPAHEQYF
TRBV9,NA,TRBJ2-3,CASSVGTSASTDTQYF
TRBV7-2,NA,TRBJ2-3,CASSPRTSGGTDTQYF
TRBV4-2,NA,TRBJ2-2,CASSQWGQGGYTGELFF
TRBV28,NA,TRBJ1-2,CASSAWTGSNYGYTF
TRBV29-1,once,TRBJ2-5,CSVRRLETQYF
TRBV21-1,NA,TRBJ2-7,CATDPPGSIYEQYF
TRBV10-1,NA,TRBJ2-3,CASSGRAESTDTQYF
TRBV30,NA,TRBJ2-1,CAWGTGPYNEQFF
TRBV29-1,NA,TRBJ2-7,CSVERTGGGGEQYF
TRBV18,NA,TRBJ2-7,CASSPPRTGVLYYEQYF
TRBV19,NA,TRBJ2-3,CASSIGRGDTQYF
TRBV19,NA,TRBJ1-2,CASSNGGPPNYGYTF
TRBV19,NA,TRBJ1-1,CASSRGDRLNTEAFF
TRBV4-3,few,TRBJ1-3,CASSQDIPRSHSGNTIYF
TRBV11-3,NA,TRBJ2-7,CASSLVAVSYEQYF
TRBV5-1,NA,TRBJ2-1,CASSTSGSNNEQFF
TRBV18,NA,TRBJ2-3,CASSPPTGFGDTQYF
TRBV28,NA,TRBJ2-1,CASSPGTSGGRHEQFF